The present entry profiles one T cell receptor (beta chain) with its context. As yet, its antigen is unknown. This may come from a read error, since a much larger clone is one base off. This specimen comes from a study of Graves' ophthalmopathy and Graves' hyperthyroidism. Study information: Peripheral blood sampling occurred at initial diagnosis, before any treatment.

TCR beta CDR3 regions were amplified from RNA transcripts. The first round was an RT-PCR with HTBI primers, and the second round was a multiplex PCR. A single record per CDR3 protein comes from TCRdb applying MiXCR to the multiplex PCR reads. The sample holds about 220,000 distinct CDR3 sequences, 20% to 25% seen once. Clinical symptoms, serum thyroxine, TRAb, thyroid ultrasound and orbital computed tomography determined diagnosis. The starting material, approximately 10 ml of fresh peripheral blood, provided the PBMCs. Findings and caveats of the study: An 81.08% specificity and 85% to 90% sensitivity were achieved by a 13-signature model that separated ophthalmopathy from stable hyperthyroidism.

CDR3 length: 15 residues. The germline V gene has CDR1 MDHEN and CDR2 SYDVKM. This clonotype was obtained from a woman in her fifties or sixties with Graves' ophthalmopathy. The source material was peripheral blood. This sequence joins TRBV28 and TRBJ1-6; D remains unclear. The CDR3: CASSLKTINNSPLYF. Here the CDR3 DNA reads TGTGCCAGCAGTTTAAAGACGATTAATAATTCACCCCTCTACTTT.